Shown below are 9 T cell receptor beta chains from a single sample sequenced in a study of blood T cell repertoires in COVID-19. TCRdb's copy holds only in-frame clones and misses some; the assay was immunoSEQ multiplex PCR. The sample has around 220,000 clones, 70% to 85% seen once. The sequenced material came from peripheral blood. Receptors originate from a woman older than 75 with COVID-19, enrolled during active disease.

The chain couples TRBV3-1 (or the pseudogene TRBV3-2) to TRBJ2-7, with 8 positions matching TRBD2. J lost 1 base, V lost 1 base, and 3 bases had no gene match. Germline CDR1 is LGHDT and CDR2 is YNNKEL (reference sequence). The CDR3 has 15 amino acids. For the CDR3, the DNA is TGTGCCAGCAGCCAAGCCAGCGGGGGTTCCTACGAGCAGTACTTC. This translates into CASSQASGGSYEQYF.

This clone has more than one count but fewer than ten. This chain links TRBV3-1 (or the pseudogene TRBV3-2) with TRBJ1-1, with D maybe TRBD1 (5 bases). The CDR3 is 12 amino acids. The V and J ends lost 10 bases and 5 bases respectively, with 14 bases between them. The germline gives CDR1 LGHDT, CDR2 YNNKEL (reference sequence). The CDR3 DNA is TGTGCCACAGTAGACCAGGGAACTGAAGCTTTCTTT. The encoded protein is CATVDQGTEAFF.

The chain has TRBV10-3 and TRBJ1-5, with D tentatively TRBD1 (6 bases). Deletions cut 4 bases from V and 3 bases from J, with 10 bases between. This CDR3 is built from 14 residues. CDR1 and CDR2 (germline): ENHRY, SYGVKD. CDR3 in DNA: TGTGCCATCAGTGCGGGGGGGCACAATCAGCCCCAGCATTTT. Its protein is CAISAGGHNQPQHF.

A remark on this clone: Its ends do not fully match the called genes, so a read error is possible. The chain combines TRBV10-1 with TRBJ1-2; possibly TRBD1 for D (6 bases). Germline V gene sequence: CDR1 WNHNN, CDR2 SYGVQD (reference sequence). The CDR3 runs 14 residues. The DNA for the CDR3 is TGCGCCAGCAGGACCGACAGGTCCGGTCCCCTAAGCGTCTTC. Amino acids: CASRTDRSGPLSVF.

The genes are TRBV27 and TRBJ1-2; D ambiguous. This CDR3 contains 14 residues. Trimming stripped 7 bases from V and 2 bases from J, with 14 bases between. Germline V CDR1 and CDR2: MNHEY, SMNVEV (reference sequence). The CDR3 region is CASTTAPGNYGYTF. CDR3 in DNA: TGTGCCAGCACCACGGCCCCGGGAAACTATGGCTACACCTTC.

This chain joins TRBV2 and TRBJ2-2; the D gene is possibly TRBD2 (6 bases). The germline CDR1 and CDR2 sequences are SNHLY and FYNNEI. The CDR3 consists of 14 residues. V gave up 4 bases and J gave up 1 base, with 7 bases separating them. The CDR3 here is CASSGRGNTGELFF. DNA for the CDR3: TGTGCCAGCAGTGGGAGGGGGAACACCGGGGAGCTGTTTTTT.

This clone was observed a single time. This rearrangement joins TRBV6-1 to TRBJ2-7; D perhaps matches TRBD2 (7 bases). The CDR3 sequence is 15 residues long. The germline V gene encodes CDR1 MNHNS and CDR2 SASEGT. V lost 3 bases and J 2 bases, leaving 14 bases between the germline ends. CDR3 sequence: CASSDARGPTYEQYF. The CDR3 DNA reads TGTGCCAGCAGTGATGCGCGGGGGCCCACCTACGAGCAGTACTTC.

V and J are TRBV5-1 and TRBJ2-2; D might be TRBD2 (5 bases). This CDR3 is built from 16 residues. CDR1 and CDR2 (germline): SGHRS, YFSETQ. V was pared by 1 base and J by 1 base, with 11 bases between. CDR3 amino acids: CASSLRASLNTGELFF. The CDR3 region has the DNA TGCGCCAGCAGCTTGAGAGCTAGCCTGAACACCGGGGAGCTGTTTTTT.

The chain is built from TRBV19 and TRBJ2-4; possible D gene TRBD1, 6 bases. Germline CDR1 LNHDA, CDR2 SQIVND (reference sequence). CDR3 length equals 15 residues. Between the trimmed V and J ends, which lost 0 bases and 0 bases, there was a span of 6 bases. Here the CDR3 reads CASSIEQGAKNIQYF. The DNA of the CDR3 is TGTGCCAGTAGTATAGAACAGGGAGCCAAAAACATTCAGTACTTC.